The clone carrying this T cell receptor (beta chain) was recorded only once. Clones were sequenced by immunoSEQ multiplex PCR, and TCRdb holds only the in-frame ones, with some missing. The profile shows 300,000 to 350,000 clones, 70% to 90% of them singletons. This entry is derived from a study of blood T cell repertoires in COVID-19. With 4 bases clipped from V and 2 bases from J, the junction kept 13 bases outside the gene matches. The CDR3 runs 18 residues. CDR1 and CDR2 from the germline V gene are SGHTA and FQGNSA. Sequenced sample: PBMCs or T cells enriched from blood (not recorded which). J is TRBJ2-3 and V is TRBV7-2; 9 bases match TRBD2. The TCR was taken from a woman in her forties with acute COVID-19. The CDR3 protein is CASSSPGGRGGFTDTQYF. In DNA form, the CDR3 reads TGTGCCAGCAGCTCCCCCGGAGGGCGGGGGGGATTCACAGATACGCAGTATTTT.